This T cell receptor beta chain was documented in a study of cytomegalovirus exposure and HLA in healthy donors. Turning to this clone: Antigen unknown.

Findings and caveats of the study: Per published reports, the classifier diagnosed cytomegalovirus status with high specificity and sensitivity. There were three CMV-associated chains whose specificity for CMV antigens was confirmed in vitro. Most TCR sequences proved rare, with some public TCRs found in many donors.

This CDR3 spans 15 amino acids. V gave up 0 bases and J gave up 4 bases, with 14 bases separating them. Germline CDR1 and CDR2: SGHRS and YFSETQ. Measured with immunoSEQ multiplex PCR; TCRdb has only the in-frame clones, and not every one. The repertoire has around 400,000 clones, 86% of them found once; the top ten carry 0.83%. The clonotype comes from a woman between 18 and 29 years old in good health and CMV-seronegative. The specimen was PBMCs. The rearrangement joins TRBV5-1 to TRBJ2-7; possible D gene TRBD2, 5 bases. CDR3 in amino acids: CASSLGESLAYEQYF. The CDR3 nucleotides are TGCGCCAGCAGCTTGGGGGAGAGCTTGGCTTACGAGCAGTACTTC.